This record concerns one T cell receptor beta chain sequence. Its antigen is not known. The sample belongs to a study of T cell clones after liver transplantation. Whole-study context: Pre-transplant mixed lymphocyte reactions yielded third-party-reactive TCRbeta sequences as comparators for graft-donor-reactive sequences.

Clones were sequenced by immunoSEQ multiplex PCR, and TCRdb holds only the in-frame ones, with some missing. Of 40,000 to 65,000 clones in the sample, around 85% were seen once. Sorting of unstimulated PBMCs yielded separate CD3+CD4+ and CD3+CD8+ fractions. This CDR3 contains 13 residues. J lost 8 bases, V lost 3 bases, and 6 bases had no gene match. Germline CDR1 reads SGHTA; CDR2 reads FQGNSA. General study findings and limits: Rather than being deleted, graft donor-reactive T cells may have moved into the graft. Small, mixed patient groups and varying post-transplant times limit these conclusions.

The chain employs TRBV7-2 and TRBJ1-2; TRBD1 aligns across 7 bases. The sample here was CD4+ T cells from blood, taken before liver transplant. The clonotype originates from a human donor who received a liver transplant. The CDR3 loop is CASSLTGLRGYTF. The CDR3 DNA reads TGTGCCAGCAGCTTGACAGGGTTGAGGGGCTACACCTTC.